The 9 T cell receptor beta chains below were found in one sample sequenced in a study of blood T cell repertoires in COVID-19. Sequencing used immunoSEQ multiplex PCR; TCRdb keeps in-frame clones, though not all of them. The sample lists some 78,000 clones, 84% occurring once. The sequenced material came from peripheral blood. These receptors came from a man over 45 with acute or convalescent COVID-19.

J is TRBJ1-2 and V is TRBV14; D is unclear. V gave up 4 bases and J gave up 6 bases, with 12 bases separating them. The CDR3 length is 13 residues. Germline CDR1 SGHDN, CDR2 FVKESK. CDR3 in amino acids: CASSPLGPHGYTF. The CDR3 DNA sequence: TGTGCCAGCAGCCCCTTGGGCCCCCATGGCTACACCTTC.

V is TRBV28 and J is TRBJ1-2; a possible D gene is TRBD1 (5 bases). The CDR3 covers 12 residues. Germline CDR1 MDHEN, CDR2 SYDVKM. V was trimmed by 9 bases and J by 3 bases, leaving 11 bases between them. The CDR3 region has the DNA TGTGCCAGTACAGGTTCGTACTATGGCTACACCTTC. It codes for CASTGSYYGYTF.

The V and J genes are TRBV27 and TRBJ1-1; 7 positions match TRBD1. The CDR3 consists of 15 residues. Germline lookup yields CDR1 MNHEY and CDR2 SMNVEV (reference sequence). V lost 3 bases to trimming and J lost 3 bases; unmatched junction nucleotides: 7. The CDR3 loop reads CASSFRQGWDTEAFF. For the CDR3, the DNA is TGTGCCAGCAGTTTCCGACAGGGATGGGACACTGAAGCTTTCTTT.

This chain uses TRBV7-9 with TRBJ1-2, with 7 nucleotides matching TRBD1. The CDR3 is 13 amino acids. The V and J ends lost 5 bases and 8 bases, in that order; junction bases with no gene match: 8. Germline loops: CDR1 SEHNR, CDR2 FQNEAQ (reference sequence). The CDR3 protein is CASSRTGVGGYTF. The CDR3 nucleotides read TGTGCCAGCAGCCGAACAGGGGTCGGGGGCTACACCTTC.

DNA for the CDR3: TGTGCCAGCACCGGGGGACGGGGCTCCTACAATGAGCAGTTCTTC. This codes for CASTGGRGSYNEQFF. V gene TRBV6-5 combines with J gene TRBJ2-1; TRBD2 might be the D (6 bases). The CDR3 covers 15 residues. V shed 7 bases and J shed 0 bases, with 13 bases lying between them. The germline CDR1 and CDR2 sequences are MNHEY and SVGAGI.

V is TRBV7-9 and J is TRBJ1-5; maybe TRBD1 (5 bases). Trimming cost V 4 bases and J 3 bases, with 10 bases left between them. CDR1 is SEHNR, CDR2 FQNEAQ, per germline (reference sequence). The CDR3 consists of 14 residues. The CDR3 DNA is TGTGCCAGCAGCTCTCAGGGCTACAATCAGCCCCAGCATTTT. Translation gives CASSSQGYNQPQHF.

The genes are TRBV6-5 and TRBJ2-5; 7 bases match TRBD2. CDR3 length equals 14 residues. Germline CDR1 and CDR2: MNHEY and SVGAGI. Losses at the gene ends were 4 bases for V and 7 bases for J; bases not matched to a gene: 9. DNA for the CDR3: TGTGCCAGCAGTTGGGCGGGAGAGATCGGGACCCAGTACTTC. It encodes CASSWAGEIGTQYF.

The chain combines TRBV6-2 or TRBV6-3 with TRBJ2-3; D is possibly TRBD2 (5 bases). The V and J ends lost 1 base and 5 bases respectively, with 10 bases between them. Germline V gene lookup returns CDR1 MNHEY and CDR2 SVGEGT. This CDR3 is 14 amino acids long. The CDR3 DNA reads TGTGCCAGCAGTTACTTGACACGGGGAGATACGCAGTATTTT. It yields the protein CASSYLTRGDTQYF.

CDR3 loop: CASSRSVGRSATNEKLFF. The CDR3 nucleotides are TGTGCCAGCAGCCGCTCCGTCGGGAGAAGCGCAACTAATGAAAAACTGTTTTTT. This chain joins TRBV6-2 or TRBV6-3 and TRBJ1-4, with no clear D. Germline values: CDR1 MNHEY, CDR2 SVGEGT. V lost 6 bases to trimming and J lost 0 bases, with 20 bases between them. This CDR3 comprises 18 residues.